One and the same sample provided the 6 T cell receptor beta chains below, sequenced in a study of CD8 T cells in Susac syndrome. The RNA input was about 0.5 to 1 ug, and it was reverse transcribed with random hexamers. Each CDR3 protein is one row after TCRdb ran MiXCR on the immunoSEQ multiplex PCR reads. The sample has around 130,000 distinct CDR3 sequences; about 93% are singletons. The source material was CD8+ T cells from PBMCs. All receptors come from a human donor with multiple sclerosis.

The J gene is TRBJ1-5, the V gene TRBV4-1; D unresolved. Trimming cost V 4 bases and J 4 bases, with 11 bases left between them. The CDR3 sequence is 14 residues long. Germline assignment: CDR1 MGHRA and CDR2 YSYEKL. The CDR3 nucleotides are TGCGCCAGCAGCCCAAAGGTCGGTAATCAGCCCCAGCATTTT. It is translated as CASSPKVGNQPQHF.

The chain joins TRBV4-1 to TRBJ2-7, with 8 nucleotides matching TRBD1. After removal of 0 bases from V and 2 bases from J, the junction contained 6 bases not matched to a gene. The CDR3 extends over 16 amino acids. Germline assignment: CDR1 MGHRA and CDR2 YSYEKL. The CDR3 coding sequence is TGCGCCAGCAGCCAAGACCAAGACAGGGGCCCCTACGAGCAGTACTTC. Protein product: CASSQDQDRGPYEQYF.

The V call is TRBV28, the J call TRBJ2-1; maybe TRBD2 (5 bases). This CDR3 spans 15 amino acids. CDR1 and CDR2 (germline): MDHEN, SYDVKM. V gave up 2 bases and J gave up 3 bases, with 11 bases separating them. As DNA, the CDR3 is TGTGCCAGCAGTTTACCCCGGGGAAACTACAATGAGCAGTTCTTC. It translates to CASSLPRGNYNEQFF.

The J gene is TRBJ2-7, the V gene TRBV28, with D perhaps matching TRBD1 (7 bases). V shed 3 bases and J shed 6 bases, with 15 bases lying between them. CDR1 MDHEN and CDR2 SYDVKM come from the germline V gene. This CDR3 has 14 residues. CDR3 in amino acids: CASSFGGGGGEQYF. The CDR3 DNA follows: TGTGCCAGCAGTTTTGGAGGGGGCGGCGGCGAGCAGTACTTC.

The chain links TRBV5-1 to TRBJ1-1, with D possibly TRBD1 on 6 matching bases. V was trimmed by 8 bases and J by 2 bases, leaving 19 bases between them. CDR3 length: 15 residues. Germline CDR1 and CDR2: SGHRS and YFSETQ. The CDR3 loop is CASSPWGQTNTEAFF. Here the CDR3 DNA reads TGCGCCAGTTCCCCCTGGGGACAAACCAACACTGAAGCTTTCTTT.

The chain is built from TRBV29-1 and TRBJ2-3; D might be TRBD1 (6 bases). CDR1 and CDR2 from the germline V gene are SQVTM and ANQGSEA. The CDR3 is 14 residues long. The V end lost 3 bases, the J end lost 3 bases, and 13 bases lay between the germline ends. The CDR3 DNA reads TGCAGCGTTGAGGGACACGTTCGGACAGATACGCAGTATTTT. Its translation is CSVEGHVRTDTQYF.